Listed here are 32 T cell receptor beta chains from one sample, sequenced in a study of OX40 agonist ivuxolimab in advanced cancers. Profiled with immunoSEQ multiplex PCR; TCRdb holds only in-frame clones, not every one. The sample has 76,000 or so clones, around 85% seen once. The sample here was CD4+ or CD8+ T cells sorted from blood, taken in a trial of the OX40 agonist ivuxolimab. The receptors were gathered from an adult with an advanced solid tumor such as melanoma, head and neck, liver or kidney cancer.

The chain has TRBV9 and TRBJ2-1; D ambiguous. V lost 0 bases to trimming and J lost 3 bases, with 19 bases between them. The CDR3 is 18 amino acids. Germline V gene lookup returns CDR1 SGDLS and CDR2 YYNGEE. Written as DNA, the CDR3 is TGTGCCAGCAGCGTAGGAAGAACAGACCGGGCATACTACAATGAGCAGTTCTTC. Amino acids: CASSVGRTDRAYYNEQFF.

The chain recombines TRBV6-1 with TRBJ2-7; perhaps TRBD2 as D (5 bases). V lost 7 bases and J lost 7, with 20 bases in between. The germline V gene has CDR1 MNHNS and CDR2 SASEGT. This CDR3 has 14 residues. The CDR3 reads CASTANWEIREQYF. As DNA, the CDR3 is TGTGCCAGCACCGCCAATTGGGAGATAAGGGAGCAGTACTTC.

This clone was seen a single time. A much larger clone differs from this one at a single base, so this may be a read error. V and J are TRBV9 and TRBJ1-4; no firm D call. The CDR3 consists of 13 residues. Germline V gene sequence: CDR1 SGDLS, CDR2 YYNGEE. As DNA, the CDR3 is TGTGCCAGCAGCGCAATGCGGAGCGAAAAACTGCTTTTT. Residues: CASSAMRSEKLLF.

This clone occurred once. The chain couples TRBV12-2 to TRBJ2-2; TRBD1 is taken as the D call from the table, unchecked against the DNA. TRBV12-2 is reported as a pseudogene. There are 16 residues in the CDR3. The CDR3 nucleotides are TGTGCAAGTCGCTTAATCGGACAGGGTGAGACCGGGGAGCTGTTTTTT. Translated: CASRLIGQGETGELFF.

J is TRBJ2-2 and V is TRBV12-5, with unresolved D. V was clipped by 5 bases and J by 5 bases, with 18 bases between them. CDR1 is LGHNT, CDR2 FRNRAP, per germline. This CDR3 spans 16 amino acids. CDR3 bases: TGTGCTAGTGGTCCGGATACTGGGTTAAGGACCGGGGAGCTGTTTTTT. Translating gives CASGPDTGLRTGELFF.

V usage is TRBV6-6 and J usage is TRBJ1-5; the D gene is possibly TRBD1 (5 bases). CDR1 and CDR2 from the germline V gene are MNHNY and SVGAGI (reference sequence). The CDR3 has 13 residues. V dropped 6 bases and J dropped 5 bases, with 11 bases sitting between them. In DNA, the CDR3 is TGTGCCAGCAGCGTAAGGGGCGATCAGCCCCAGCATTTT. It codes for CASSVRGDQPQHF.

The rearrangement links TRBV11-2 to TRBJ1-2; TRBD1 might be the D (5 bases). Germline V gene sequence: CDR1 SGHAT, CDR2 FQNNGV. CDR3 length: 15 amino acids. Trimming removed 4 bases from V and 4 bases from J, with 16 bases in between. The CDR3: CASSSTQGRGYGYTF. CDR3 nucleotides: TGTGCCAGCAGCTCGACTCAGGGACGGGGCTATGGCTACACCTTC.

This sequence joins TRBV6-1 and TRBJ2-7; D may be TRBD1 or TRBD2 (6 bases each). V shed 5 bases and J shed 5 bases, with 19 bases lying between them. Germline V gives CDR1 MNHNS, CDR2 SASEGT. The CDR3 sequence is 15 residues long. CDR3 DNA: TGTGCCAGCAGTCGCCGAGGGGGGCCGTCCGACGAGCAGTACTTC. Its protein is CASSRRGGPSDEQYF.

This rearrangement joins TRBV11-1 to TRBJ2-1; D gene uncertain. Germline V gives CDR1 SGHAT, CDR2 FQDESV (reference sequence). Trimming shortened V by 10 bases and J by 0 bases, and 13 bases separated the two germline ends. The CDR3 covers 14 residues. The CDR3 coding sequence is TGTGCCACCCGAGGCTCCTCCTCCTACAATGAGCAGTTCTTC. Residues: CATRGSSSYNEQFF. Complete variable domain (other parts from reference TRBV11-1 and TRBJ2-1): EAEVAQSPRYKITEKSQAVAFWCDPISGHATLYWYRQILGQGPELLVQFQDESVVDDSQLPKDRFSAERLKGVDSTLKIQPAELGDSAMYLCATRGSSSYNEQFFGPGTRLTVL.

The genes are TRBV5-4 and TRBJ2-3; TRBD2 matches at 7 bases. Germline assignment: CDR1 SGHNT and CDR2 YYREEE (reference sequence). Trimming took 4 bases from V and 3 from J; bases not matched to a gene: 5. There are 14 residues in the CDR3. The CDR3 loop is CASSLFSGTDTQYF. CDR3 sequence (DNA): TGTGCCAGCAGCCTCTTTAGCGGGACAGATACGCAGTATTTT.

Here the CDR3 DNA reads TGTGCCAGCAGCCTCCGGGACAGGGGGCCCGAAGAGACCCAGTACTTC. Translated: CASSLRDRGPEETQYF. V is TRBV21-1 and J is TRBJ2-5; the table's D call, TRBD1, was not checked against the DNA. TRBV21-1 is termed a pseudogene. This CDR3 has 16 amino acids.

The V gene is TRBV7-9, the J gene TRBJ2-7; tentatively, D is TRBD2 (6 bases). Germline V gene sequence: CDR1 SEHNR, CDR2 FQNEAQ (reference sequence). The CDR3 extends over 13 amino acids. The V and J ends lost 7 bases and 1 base respectively, with 11 bases between them. This chain's CDR3 is CASTPEGSYEQYF. The CDR3 nucleotides read TGTGCCAGCACCCCGGAGGGTTCCTACGAGCAGTACTTC.

This chain connects TRBV5-1 to TRBJ2-1; D unclear. Trimming stripped 4 bases from V and 0 bases from J, with 11 bases between. CDR1 is SGHRS and CDR2 is YFSETQ in the germline V gene. The CDR3 consists of 15 residues. The CDR3, as DNA: TGCGCCAGCAGCAATACACCTAGCTCCTACAATGAGCAGTTCTTC. Its protein product is CASSNTPSSYNEQFF. The full variable domain, with the rest looked up from reference TRBV5-1 and TRBJ2-1, is KAGVTQTPRYLIKTRGQQVTLSCSPISGHRSVSWYQQTPGQGLQFLFEYFSETQRNKGNFPGRFSGRQFSNSRSEMNVSTLELGDSALYLCASSNTPSSYNEQFFGPGTRLTVL.

The V and J genes are TRBV18 and TRBJ2-1; D unresolved. CDR1 and CDR2 (germline): KGHSH, LQKENI. This CDR3 has 13 residues. V gave up 2 bases and J gave up 5 bases, with 7 bases separating them. This CDR3 is CASSPVADNEQFF. CDR3 DNA: TGTGCCAGCTCACCAGTGGCTGACAATGAGCAGTTCTTC. Using reference TRBV18 and TRBJ2-1 for the parts outside the CDR3, the full variable domain is NAGVMQNPRHLVRRRGQEARLRCSPMKGHSHVYWYRQLPEEGLKFMVYLQKENIIDESGMPKERFSAEFPKEGPSILRIQQVVRGDSAAYFCASSPVADNEQFFGPGTRLTVL.

This clone was counted a single time. The chain couples TRBV7-8 to TRBJ1-5; the D gene is possibly TRBD1 (5 bases). In germline, CDR1 is SGHVS, CDR2 FQNEAQ. This CDR3 is built from 15 residues. The germline V and J ends were trimmed by 2 bases and 1 base, with 9 bases remaining between them. CDR3 nucleotides: TGTGCCAGCAGCTTAAGACAGATAAGCAATCAGCCCCAGCATTTT. Translating it yields CASSLRQISNQPQHF.

This chain links TRBV7-2 with TRBJ2-1, with TRBD2 as a possible D gene (7 bases). The CDR3 contains 14 residues. V lost 5 bases and J lost 9, with 17 bases in between. Germline CDR1 reads SGHTA; CDR2 reads FQGNSA. The CDR3 DNA reads as TGTGCCAGCAGCCCCGCGGGCGGGGGCGGTGAGCAGTTCTTC. As protein: CASSPAGGGGEQFF.

The chain recombines TRBV19 with TRBJ1-5; D is unresolved. This CDR3 is built from 16 residues. CDR1 and CDR2 from the germline V gene are LNHDA and SQIVND (reference sequence). V was shortened by 5 bases and J by 0 bases, with 14 bases between the two germline ends. CDR3 loop: CASSSTAGYSNQPQHF. The CDR3 DNA reads TGTGCCAGTAGTTCAACGGCAGGCTATAGCAATCAGCCCCAGCATTTT.

The chain has TRBV11-2 and TRBJ1-2; maybe TRBD1 (5 bases). The germline CDR1 and CDR2 sequences are SGHAT and FQNNGV. The CDR3 extends over 16 amino acids. Trimming took off 1 base at V and 1 base at J, with 13 bases between the two ends. The CDR3 is CASSLGDFLDNYGYTF. DNA for the CDR3: TGTGCCAGCAGCTTAGGGGACTTTTTGGATAACTATGGCTACACCTTC. The full variable domain, its missing parts supplied by reference TRBV11-2 and TRBJ1-2, is EAGVAQSPRYKIIEKRQSVAFWCNPISGHATLYWYQQILGQGPKLLIQFQNNGVVDDSQLPKDRFSAERLKGVDSTLKIQPAKLEDSAVYLCASSLGDFLDNYGYTFGSGTRLTVV.

The chain has TRBV5-6 and TRBJ2-1, with D tentatively TRBD2 (6 bases). CDR1 is SGHDT and CDR2 is YYEEEE in the germline V gene. Deletions cut 3 bases from V and 3 bases from J, with 10 bases between. The CDR3 has 14 amino acids. The CDR3: CASSWRGDYNEQFF. The CDR3 nucleotides read TGTGCCAGCAGCTGGCGGGGAGACTACAATGAGCAGTTCTTC.

The CDR3: CASSPFHEQYF. Written as DNA, the CDR3 is TGTGCCAGCAGCCCGTTTCACGAGCAGTACTTC. V and J are TRBV11-2 and TRBJ2-7, with D hard to call. The germline CDR1 and CDR2 sequences are SGHAT and FQNNGV. The V end lost 5 bases, the J end lost 5 bases, and 7 bases lay between the germline ends. CDR3 size: 11 residues.

The V gene is TRBV7-2, the J gene TRBJ1-2; 7 bases are shared with TRBD1. This CDR3 spans 14 amino acids. The germline V gene has CDR1 SGHTA and CDR2 FQGNSA. J lost 2 bases, V lost 4 bases, and 4 bases had no gene match. CDR3 sequence: CASSYDRVNYGYTF. The CDR3 nucleotides are TGTGCCAGCAGCTACGACAGGGTCAACTATGGCTACACCTTC.

The J gene is TRBJ2-5, the V gene TRBV7-9; D might be TRBD1 or TRBD2, each matching 5 bases. In germline, CDR1 is SEHNR, CDR2 FQNEAQ (reference sequence). The CDR3 contains 14 residues. V lost 3 bases and J 2 bases, leaving 10 bases between the germline ends. The CDR3 loop reads CASSFGTEQETQYF. DNA for the CDR3: TGTGCCAGCAGCTTCGGGACCGAACAAGAGACCCAGTACTTC.

The J gene is TRBJ2-7, the V gene TRBV12-5; D ambiguous. Trimming cost V 6 bases and J 2 bases, with 5 bases left between them. CDR3 length equals 11 residues. Germline V CDR1 and CDR2: LGHNT, FRNRAP. CDR3 sequence reads: CASGAPYEQYF. CDR3 in DNA: TGTGCTAGTGGGGCCCCCTACGAGCAGTACTTC.

This clone has more than one count but fewer than ten. V usage is TRBV27 and J usage is TRBJ1-2, with TRBD1 identical over 8 bases. The germline CDR1 and CDR2 sequences are MNHEY and SMNVEV (reference sequence). This CDR3 has 16 residues. V lost 4 bases, J lost 0 bases, and 7 bases stayed unmatched. The CDR3 here is CASSSDRGTTNYGYTF. CDR3 DNA sequence: TGTGCCAGCAGTTCTGACAGGGGAACGACTAACTATGGCTACACCTTC.

The chain has TRBV19 and TRBJ1-5; a weak D match, TRBD1 (6 bases). Germline loops: CDR1 LNHDA, CDR2 SQIVND (reference sequence). V dropped 7 bases and J dropped 7 bases, with 14 bases sitting between them. This CDR3 contains 13 residues. The chain's CDR3 is CASTLTGSQPQHF. For the CDR3, the DNA is TGTGCCAGTACCCTCACAGGGTCCCAGCCCCAGCATTTT. Variable domain in full (rest from reference TRBV19 and TRBJ1-5): DGGITQSPKYLFRKEGQNVTLSCEQNLNHDAMYWYRQDPGQGLRLIYYSQIVNDFQKGDIAEGYSVSREKKESFPLTVTSAQKNPTAFYLCASTLTGSQPQHFGDGTRLSIL.

This clone turned up a few times. The chain combines TRBV15 with TRBJ2-5, with TRBD2 matching over 10 bases. CDR1 is LNHNV and CDR2 is YYDKDF in the germline V gene (reference sequence). This CDR3 region has 16 residues. The V gene end was trimmed by 0 bases and the J gene end by 2 bases; junction bases not matched to a gene: 3. The CDR3 sequence: CATSRDPAGGQETQYF. The CDR3 DNA reads TGTGCCACCAGCAGAGATCCAGCGGGGGGGCAAGAGACCCAGTACTTC.

There are a few counts of this clone. The genes are TRBV12-5 and TRBJ2-3; the D gene is possibly TRBD2 (5 bases). This CDR3 region has 13 residues. CDR1 and CDR2 from the germline V gene are LGHNT and FRNRAP. V dropped 4 bases and J dropped 8 bases, with 13 bases sitting between them. CDR3 sequence (DNA): TGTGCTAGTGGTTCTCTCACACTAGGTACGCAGTATTTT. Its translation: CASGSLTLGTQYF.

The V call is TRBV5-6, the J call TRBJ1-5; D might be TRBD1 (6 bases). The CDR3 covers 17 residues. The V gene's germline CDR1 is SGHDT and CDR2 YYEEEE. V lost 5 bases and J 3 bases, leaving 21 bases between the germline ends. CDR3 residues: CASSYSGGQVDNQPQHF. The CDR3 DNA reads as TGTGCCAGCAGTTATTCGGGGGGGCAAGTAGACAATCAGCCCCAGCATTTT.

This clone was found once. The chain recombines TRBV7-3 with TRBJ2-1, with a weak D call TRBD1 (6 bases). The CDR3 consists of 12 residues. V was clipped by 2 bases and J by 10 bases, with 9 bases between them. CDR1 and CDR2 (germline): SGHTA, FQGTGA. The CDR3 is CASSLGGGEQFF. In DNA form, the CDR3 reads TGTGCCAGCAGCTTAGGGGGCGGCGAGCAGTTCTTC.

About this clone: Its ends do not fully match the called genes, so a read error is possible. The rearrangement joins TRBV4-2 to TRBJ2-2; D possibly corresponds to TRBD1 (5 bases). CDR3 length equals 14 residues. The V gene's germline CDR1 is LGHNA and CDR2 YNFKEQ. CDR3 sequence reads: CASSPTANAGELFF. CDR3 coding DNA: TGTGCCAGCAGCCCGACAGCGAACGCCGGGGAGCTGTTTTTT.

The V call is TRBV30, the J call TRBJ2-7; D might be TRBD1 (6 bases). CDR3 length equals 12 residues. Per the germline V gene, CDR1 is GTSNPN and CDR2 is SVGIG (reference sequence). V was pared by 2 bases and J by 3 bases, with 8 bases between. In nucleotides, the CDR3 is TGTGCCTGGAGTAAGGGGGTCTACGAGCAGTACTTC. This encodes CAWSKGVYEQYF.

The V call is TRBV5-1, the J call TRBJ2-2, with 7 bases that match TRBD2. The CDR3 covers 16 residues. J gave up 1 base and V 4 bases, and 7 bases lay outside the gene matches. Germline lookup yields CDR1 SGHRS and CDR2 YFSETQ. CDR3 sequence (DNA): TGCGCCAGCAGCAGAGGGATAGCGGGGAACACCGGGGAGCTGTTTTTT. Residues: CASSRGIAGNTGELFF.